The clone carrying this T cell receptor beta chain was found a few times. Its antigen is not known. Trimming stripped 0 bases from V and 5 bases from J, with 16 bases between. The CDR3 is 16 residues long. Germline V gene sequence: CDR1 MNHEY, CDR2 SMNVEV (reference sequence). This sample is drawn from a study of molecular identifiers for immune sequencing clone quantification. Points from the study as a whole: The sizes of highly expanded clones could be underestimated when identical TCR molecules share a barcode. Effector cells kept over 97% of their molecules in clones above 20 RNA copies, while naive cells kept under 1% there.

Making the bulk TCR libraries relied on previously described methods and listed TCR primers. MiXCR, run by TCRdb on the PCR reads, gives a single entry per CDR3 protein. The sample holds some 320,000 distinct CDR3 sequences, under 25% seen once. Naive CD8 libraries were made from about 20,000 to 1,000,000 sorted cells, and they used 10%, 30% or 50% RNA. The sample taken for sequencing was naive CD8+ T cells from blood, with Jurkat cell RNA spiked in. This sample's subset: FACS-sorted CD8+CD4-CCR7+CD45RA+ naive T cells. The rearrangement uses TRBV27 and TRBJ2-5; maybe TRBD1 (5 bases). This sequence originates from a human donor in good health. Some libraries in this study had Jurkat cell RNA spiked in. The CDR3 sequence is CASSLSMYRSRETQYF. The CDR3 DNA follows: TGTGCCAGCAGTTTATCGATGTACAGGTCGAGGGAGACCCAGTACTTC.